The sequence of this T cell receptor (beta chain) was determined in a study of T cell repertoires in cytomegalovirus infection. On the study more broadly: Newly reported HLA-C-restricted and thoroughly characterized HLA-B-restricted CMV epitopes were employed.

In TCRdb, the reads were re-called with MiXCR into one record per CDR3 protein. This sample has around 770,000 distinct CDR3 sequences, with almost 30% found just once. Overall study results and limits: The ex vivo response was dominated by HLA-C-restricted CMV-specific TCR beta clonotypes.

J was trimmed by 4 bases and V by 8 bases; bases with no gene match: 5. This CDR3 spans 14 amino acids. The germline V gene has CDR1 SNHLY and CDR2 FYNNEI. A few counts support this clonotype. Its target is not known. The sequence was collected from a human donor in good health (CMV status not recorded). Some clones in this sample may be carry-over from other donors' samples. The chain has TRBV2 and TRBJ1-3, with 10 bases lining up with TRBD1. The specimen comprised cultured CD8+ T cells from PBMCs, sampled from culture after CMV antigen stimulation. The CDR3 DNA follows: TGTGCCAGCCCGTCGGGACAGGGGGGAAACACCATATATTTT. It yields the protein CASPSGQGGNTIYF.